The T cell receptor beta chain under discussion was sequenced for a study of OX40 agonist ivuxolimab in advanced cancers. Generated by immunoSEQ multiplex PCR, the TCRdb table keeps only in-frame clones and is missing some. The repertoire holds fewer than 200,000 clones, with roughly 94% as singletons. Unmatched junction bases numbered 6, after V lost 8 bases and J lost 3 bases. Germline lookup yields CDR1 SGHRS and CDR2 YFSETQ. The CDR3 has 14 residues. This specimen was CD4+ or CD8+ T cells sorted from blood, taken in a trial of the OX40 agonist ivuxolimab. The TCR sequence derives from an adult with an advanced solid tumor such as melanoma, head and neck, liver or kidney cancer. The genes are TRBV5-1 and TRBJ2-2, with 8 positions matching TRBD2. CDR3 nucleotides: TGCGCCAGTACTAGCGGAGGGTACACCGGGGAGCTGTTTTTT. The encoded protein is CASTSGGYTGELFF.